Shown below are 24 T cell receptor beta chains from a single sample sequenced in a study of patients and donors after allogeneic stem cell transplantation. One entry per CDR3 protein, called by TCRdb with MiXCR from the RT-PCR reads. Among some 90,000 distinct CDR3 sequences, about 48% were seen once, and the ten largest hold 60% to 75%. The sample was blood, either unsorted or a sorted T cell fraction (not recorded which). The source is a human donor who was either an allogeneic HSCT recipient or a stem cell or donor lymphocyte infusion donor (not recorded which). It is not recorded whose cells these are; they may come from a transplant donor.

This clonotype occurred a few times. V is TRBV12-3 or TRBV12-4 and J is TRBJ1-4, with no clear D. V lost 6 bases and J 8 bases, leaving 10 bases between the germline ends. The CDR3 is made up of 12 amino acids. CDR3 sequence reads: CASSYPQEKLFF. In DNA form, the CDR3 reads TGTGCCAGCAGCTACCCCCAGGAAAAACTGTTTTTT.

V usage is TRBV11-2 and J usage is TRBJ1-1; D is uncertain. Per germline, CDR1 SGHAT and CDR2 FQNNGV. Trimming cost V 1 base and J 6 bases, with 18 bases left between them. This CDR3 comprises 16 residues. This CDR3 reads CASSLGSWVALAEAFF. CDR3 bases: TGTGCCAGCAGCTTAGGAAGTTGGGTAGCCCTTGCTGAAGCTTTCTTT.

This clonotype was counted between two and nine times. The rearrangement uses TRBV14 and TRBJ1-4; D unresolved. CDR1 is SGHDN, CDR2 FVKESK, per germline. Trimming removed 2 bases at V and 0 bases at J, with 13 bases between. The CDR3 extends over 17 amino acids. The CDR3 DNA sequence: TGTGCCAGCAGCCAATGGGAAGACCTTGCAACTAATGAAAAACTGTTTTTT. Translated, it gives CASSQWEDLATNEKLFF.

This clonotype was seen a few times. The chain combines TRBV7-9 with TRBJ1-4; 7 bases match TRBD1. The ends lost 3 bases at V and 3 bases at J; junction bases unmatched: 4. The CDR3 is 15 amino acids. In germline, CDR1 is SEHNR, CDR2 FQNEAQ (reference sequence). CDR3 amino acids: CASSFRDSSNEKLFF. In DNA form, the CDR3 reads TGTGCCAGCAGCTTCCGGGACAGCTCTAATGAAAAACTGTTTTTT.

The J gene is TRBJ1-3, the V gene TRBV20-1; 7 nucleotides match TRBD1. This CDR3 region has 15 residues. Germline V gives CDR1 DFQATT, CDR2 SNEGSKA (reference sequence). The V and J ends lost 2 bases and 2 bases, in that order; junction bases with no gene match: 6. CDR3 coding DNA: TGCAGTGCTAGACCGACAGGGTCTACTGGAAACACCATATATTTT. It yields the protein CSARPTGSTGNTIYF.

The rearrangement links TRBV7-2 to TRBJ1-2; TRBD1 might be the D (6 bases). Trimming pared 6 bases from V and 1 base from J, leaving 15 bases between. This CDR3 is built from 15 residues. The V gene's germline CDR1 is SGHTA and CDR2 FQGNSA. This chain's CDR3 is CASSPQGMLNYGYTF. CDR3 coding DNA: TGTGCCAGCAGTCCCCAGGGGATGCTTAACTATGGCTACACCTTC.

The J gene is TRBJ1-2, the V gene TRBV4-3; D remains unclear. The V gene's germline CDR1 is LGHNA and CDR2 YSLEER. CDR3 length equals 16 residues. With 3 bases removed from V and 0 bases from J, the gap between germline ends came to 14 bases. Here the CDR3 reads CASSQGLNNPNYGYTF. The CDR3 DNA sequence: TGCGCCAGCAGCCAGGGGTTGAACAACCCTAACTATGGCTACACCTTC.

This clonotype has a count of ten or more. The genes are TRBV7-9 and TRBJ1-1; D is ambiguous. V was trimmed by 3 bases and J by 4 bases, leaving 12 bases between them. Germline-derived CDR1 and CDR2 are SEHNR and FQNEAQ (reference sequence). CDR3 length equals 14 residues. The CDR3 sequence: CASSFLGGSTEAFF. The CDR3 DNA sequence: TGTGCCAGCAGCTTCCTTGGCGGGAGCACTGAAGCTTTCTTT. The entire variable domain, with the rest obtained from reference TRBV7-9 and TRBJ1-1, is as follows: DTGVSQNPRHKITKRGQNVTFRCDPISEHNRLYWYRQTLGQGPEFLTYFQNEAQLEKSRLLSDRFSAERPKGSFSTLEIQRTEQGDSAMYLCASSFLGGSTEAFFGQGTRLTVV.

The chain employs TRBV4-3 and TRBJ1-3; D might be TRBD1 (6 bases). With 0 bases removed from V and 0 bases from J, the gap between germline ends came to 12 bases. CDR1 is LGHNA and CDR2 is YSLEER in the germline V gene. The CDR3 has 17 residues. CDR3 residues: CASSQDWGPRSGNTIYF. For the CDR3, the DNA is TGCGCCAGCAGCCAAGATTGGGGGCCCCGCTCTGGAAACACCATATATTTT.

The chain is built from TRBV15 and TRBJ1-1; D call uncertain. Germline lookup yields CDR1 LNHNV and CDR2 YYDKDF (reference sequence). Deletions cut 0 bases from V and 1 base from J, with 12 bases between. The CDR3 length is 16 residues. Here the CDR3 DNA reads TGTGCCACCAGCAGAGATTGGAAAGGATCGAACACTGAAGCTTTCTTT. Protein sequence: CATSRDWKGSNTEAFF.

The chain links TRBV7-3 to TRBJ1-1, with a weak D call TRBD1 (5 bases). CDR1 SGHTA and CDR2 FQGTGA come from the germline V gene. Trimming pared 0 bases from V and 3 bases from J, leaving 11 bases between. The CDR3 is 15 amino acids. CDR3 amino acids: CASSLTGRADTEAFF. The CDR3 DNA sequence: TGTGCCAGCAGCTTAACAGGCAGGGCGGACACTGAAGCTTTCTTT.

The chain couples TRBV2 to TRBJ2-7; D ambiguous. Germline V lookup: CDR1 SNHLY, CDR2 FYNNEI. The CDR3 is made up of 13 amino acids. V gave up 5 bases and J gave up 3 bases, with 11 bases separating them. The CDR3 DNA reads TGTGCCAGCAGTATGGAAGCGAACTACGAGCAGTACTTC. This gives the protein CASSMEANYEQYF.

CDR3 loop: CASSLLRNTIYF. Written as DNA, the CDR3 is TGTGCCAGCAGCCTCCTGAGAAACACCATATATTTT. V usage is TRBV7-2 and J usage is TRBJ1-3, with no clear D. The CDR3 totals 12 residues. Germline CDR1 reads SGHTA; CDR2 reads FQGNSA. Trimming shortened V by 5 bases and J by 5 bases, and 7 bases separated the two germline ends.

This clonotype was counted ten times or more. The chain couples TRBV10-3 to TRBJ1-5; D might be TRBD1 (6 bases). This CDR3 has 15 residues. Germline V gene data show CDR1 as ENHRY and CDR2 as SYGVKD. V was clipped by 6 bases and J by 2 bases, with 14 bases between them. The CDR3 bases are TGTGCCATCAGCGAAACAGGGAAGCGCAATCAGCCCCAGCATTTT. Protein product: CAISETGKRNQPQHF.

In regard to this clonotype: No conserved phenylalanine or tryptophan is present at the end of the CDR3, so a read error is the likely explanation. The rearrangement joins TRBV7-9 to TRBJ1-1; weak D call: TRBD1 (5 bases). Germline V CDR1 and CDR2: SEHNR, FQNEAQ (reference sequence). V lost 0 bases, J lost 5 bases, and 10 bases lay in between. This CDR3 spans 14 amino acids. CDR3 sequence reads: CASSLAGEATEAFL. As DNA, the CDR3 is TGTGCCAGCAGCTTAGCAGGGGAGGCGACTGAAGCTTTCCTT.

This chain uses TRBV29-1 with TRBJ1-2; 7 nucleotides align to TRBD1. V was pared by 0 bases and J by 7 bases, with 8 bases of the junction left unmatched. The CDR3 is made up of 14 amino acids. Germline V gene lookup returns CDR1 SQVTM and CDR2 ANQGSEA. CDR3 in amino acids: CSVEDRGIVGGYTF. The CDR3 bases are TGCAGCGTTGAAGACAGGGGGATTGTTGGTGGCTACACCTTC.

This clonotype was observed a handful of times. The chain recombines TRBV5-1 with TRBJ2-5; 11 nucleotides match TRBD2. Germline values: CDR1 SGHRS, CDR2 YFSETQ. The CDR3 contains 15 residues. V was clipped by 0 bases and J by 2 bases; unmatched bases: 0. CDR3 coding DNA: TGCGCCAGCAGCTTGGCTAGCGGGAGGCAAGAGACCCAGTACTTC. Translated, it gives CASSLASGRQETQYF.

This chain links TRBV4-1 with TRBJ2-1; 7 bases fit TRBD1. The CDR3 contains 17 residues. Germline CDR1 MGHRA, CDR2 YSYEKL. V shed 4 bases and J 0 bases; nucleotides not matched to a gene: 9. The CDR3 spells CASSPQPGTVSYNEQFF. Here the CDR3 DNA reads TGCGCCAGCAGCCCTCAACCCGGGACAGTCTCCTACAATGAGCAGTTCTTC.

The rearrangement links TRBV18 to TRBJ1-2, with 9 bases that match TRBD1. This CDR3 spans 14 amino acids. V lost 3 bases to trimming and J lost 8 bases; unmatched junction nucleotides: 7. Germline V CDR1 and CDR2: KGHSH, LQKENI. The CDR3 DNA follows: TGTGCCAGCTCACCCGGGACAGGGATGGACGGCTACACCTTC. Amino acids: CASSPGTGMDGYTF.

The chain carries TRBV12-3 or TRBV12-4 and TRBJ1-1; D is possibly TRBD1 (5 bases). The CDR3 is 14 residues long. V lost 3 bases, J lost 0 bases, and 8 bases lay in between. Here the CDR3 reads CASSFREMNTEAFF. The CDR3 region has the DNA TGTGCCAGCAGTTTCAGGGAAATGAACACTGAAGCTTTCTTT.

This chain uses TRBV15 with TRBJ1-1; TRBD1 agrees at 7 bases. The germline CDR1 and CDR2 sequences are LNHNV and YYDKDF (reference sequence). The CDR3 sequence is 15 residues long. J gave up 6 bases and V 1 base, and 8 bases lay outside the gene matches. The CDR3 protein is CATSRGDTGEAEAFF. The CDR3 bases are TGTGCCACCAGCAGAGGGGATACAGGGGAAGCTGAAGCTTTCTTT.

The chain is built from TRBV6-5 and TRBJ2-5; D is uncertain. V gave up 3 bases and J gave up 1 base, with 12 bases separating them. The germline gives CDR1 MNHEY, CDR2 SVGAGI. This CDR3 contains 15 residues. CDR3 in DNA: TGTGCCAGCAGTTATAAGGCGGAAGGCCAAGAGACCCAGTACTTC. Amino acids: CASSYKAEGQETQYF.

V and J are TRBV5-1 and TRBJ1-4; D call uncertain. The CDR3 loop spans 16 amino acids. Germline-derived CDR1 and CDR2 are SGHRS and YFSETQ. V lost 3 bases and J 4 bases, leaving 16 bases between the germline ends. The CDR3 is CASSSQPRGFNEKLFF. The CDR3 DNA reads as TGCGCCAGCAGCTCCCAGCCTAGAGGATTTAATGAAAAACTGTTTTTT. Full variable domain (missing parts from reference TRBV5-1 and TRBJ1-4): KAGVTQTPRYLIKTRGQQVTLSCSPISGHRSVSWYQQTPGQGLQFLFEYFSETQRNKGNFPGRFSGRQFSNSRSEMNVSTLELGDSALYLCASSSQPRGFNEKLFFGSGTQLSVL.

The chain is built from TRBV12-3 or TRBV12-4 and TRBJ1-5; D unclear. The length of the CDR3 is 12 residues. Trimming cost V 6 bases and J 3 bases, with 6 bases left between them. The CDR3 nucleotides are TGTGCCAGCAGAGGCGTCAATCAGCCCCAGCATTTT. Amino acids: CASRGVNQPQHF.